Here is one T cell receptor (beta chain) with its context. The data were obtained in a study of blood T cell repertoires in COVID-19. From germline, CDR1 is LGHNA and CDR2 YNFKEQ. The ends were cut back, 0 bases at V and 4 bases at J, with 11 bases in the middle. The CDR3 contains 15 residues. Generated by immunoSEQ multiplex PCR, the TCRdb table keeps only in-frame clones and is missing some. The sample records 200,000 to 250,000 clones, over 60% being singletons. Input material: peripheral blood. The chain has TRBV4-2 and TRBJ2-3, with a weak D call TRBD2 (5 bases). The source of this sequence is a woman in her 70s with acute or convalescent COVID-19. The DNA of the CDR3 is TGTGCCAGCAGCCAAGAACGGGGATTTTCAGATACGCAGTATTTT. Residues: CASSQERGFSDTQYF.